The source of this T cell receptor (beta chain) is a study of long-term antiretroviral therapy in people with HIV. General observations from the study: Pre-ART-expanded clones dominated the repertoire at all time points.

The CDR3 has 19 amino acids. V lost 2 bases, J lost 2 bases, and 13 bases stayed unmatched. CDR1 SGHTA and CDR2 FQGTGA come from the germline V gene. It was version v3.0 of the immunoSEQ assay that was run at survey level. The table came from immunoSEQ multiplex PCR; TCRdb's copy has only in-frame clones and leaves some out. Of some 29,000 clones in the sample, 97% were seen once. Researchers secured at least one pre-ART and at least two post-ART PBMC samples from each donor. As regards this clone: Its antigen is not identified.

This TCR derives from a man aged 25-45 years with HIV. This sample comprised unsorted PBMCs, obtained 7.6 years after starting antiretroviral therapy. The chain is built from TRBV7-3 and TRBJ2-3; 10 bases align to TRBD2. This CDR3 reads CASSLGPPGLASSTDTQYF. The CDR3 DNA reads TGTGCCAGCAGCTTAGGCCCGCCGGGACTAGCGAGCTCCACAGATACGCAGTATTTT.